This TCR beta chain was observed in a study of blood T cell repertoires in COVID-19. Clones were read by immunoSEQ multiplex PCR, and TCRdb kept only the in-frame ones, dropping some. The data contain 200,000 to 250,000 clones, roughly 87% of them seen just once; the ten biggest clones take up about a tenth. V trimming: 4 bases; J trimming: 1 base; junction bases outside the gene matches: 3. The CDR3 extends over 14 amino acids. Germline assignment: CDR1 LNHDA and CDR2 SQIVND (reference sequence). The clonotype comes from a man aged 25-45 years who had recovered from COVID-19. The V gene is TRBV19, the J gene TRBJ1-2; 7 bases align to TRBD1. Sequenced sample: PBMCs or T cells enriched from blood (not recorded which). Here the CDR3 reads CASSRDSYNYGYTF. Written as DNA, the CDR3 is TGTGCCAGTAGTAGGGACAGTTATAACTATGGCTACACCTTC.